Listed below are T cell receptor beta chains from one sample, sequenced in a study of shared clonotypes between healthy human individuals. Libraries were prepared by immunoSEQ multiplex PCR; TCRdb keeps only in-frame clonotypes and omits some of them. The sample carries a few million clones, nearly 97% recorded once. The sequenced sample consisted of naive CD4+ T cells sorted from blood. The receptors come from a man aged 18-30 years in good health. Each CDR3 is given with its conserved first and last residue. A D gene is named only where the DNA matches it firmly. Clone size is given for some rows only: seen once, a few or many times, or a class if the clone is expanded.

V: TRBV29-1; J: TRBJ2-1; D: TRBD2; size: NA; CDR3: CSVSPLTSGGEFF; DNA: TGCAGCGTCTCCCCTCTAACTAGCGGGGGGGAGTTCTTC
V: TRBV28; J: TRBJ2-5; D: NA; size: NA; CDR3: CASSLRKRQRETQYF; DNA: TGTGCCAGCAGTTTACGCAAGAGACAGCGAGAGACCCAGTACTTC
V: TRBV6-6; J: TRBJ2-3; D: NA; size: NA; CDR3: CASSFTGVGADTQYF; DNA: TGTGCCAGCAGTTTTACGGGAGTCGGCGCAGATACGCAGTATTTT
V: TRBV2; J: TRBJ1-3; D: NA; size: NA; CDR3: CASNNGATIYF; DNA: TGTGCCAGCAACAACGGAGCTACCATATATTTT
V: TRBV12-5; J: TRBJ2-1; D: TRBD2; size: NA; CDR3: CASLRGGYNEQFF; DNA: TGTGCTAGTCTGCGGGGGGGGTACAATGAGCAGTTCTTC
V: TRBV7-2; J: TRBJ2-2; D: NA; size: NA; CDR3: CASSLVGGELFF; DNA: TGTGCCAGCAGCTTAGTTGGGGGGGAGCTGTTTTTT
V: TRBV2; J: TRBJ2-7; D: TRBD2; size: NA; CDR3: CASSELAGGGHEQYF; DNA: TGTGCCAGCAGCGAACTAGCGGGAGGGGGACACGAGCAGTACTTC
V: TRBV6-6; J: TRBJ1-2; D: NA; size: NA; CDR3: CASSYQGGFDGYTF; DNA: TGTGCCAGCAGTTACCAGGGAGGTTTCGATGGCTACACCTTC
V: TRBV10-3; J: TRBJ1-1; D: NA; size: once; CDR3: CAISDPSTSTEAFF; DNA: TGTGCCATCAGTGACCCCTCGACCAGCACTGAAGCTTTCTTT
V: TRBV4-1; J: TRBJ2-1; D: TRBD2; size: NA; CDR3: CASSPWTSGVNNEQFF; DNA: TGCGCCAGCAGCCCCTGGACTAGCGGGGTCAACAATGAGCAGTTCTTC
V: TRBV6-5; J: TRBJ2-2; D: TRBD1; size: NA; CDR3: CASRAGGKSGELFF; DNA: TGTGCCAGCAGGGCAGGGGGAAAGAGCGGGGAGCTGTTTTTT
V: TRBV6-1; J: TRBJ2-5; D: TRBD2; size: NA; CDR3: CASGGLAAVETQYF; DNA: TGTGCCAGTGGCGGACTAGCGGCCGTGGAGACCCAGTACTTC
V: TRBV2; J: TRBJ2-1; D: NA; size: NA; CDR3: CASSELHGTEQFF; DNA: TGTGCCAGCAGTGAATTGCATGGGACAGAGCAGTTCTTC
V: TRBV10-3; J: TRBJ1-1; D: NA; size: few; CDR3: CAIREDTEAFF; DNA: TGTGCCATCAGGGAAGACACTGAAGCTTTCTTT
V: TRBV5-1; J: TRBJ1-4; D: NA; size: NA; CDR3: CASSLRGGLEEKLFF; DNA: TGCGCCAGCAGCCTACGTGGGGGCCTTGAGGAAAAACTGTTTTTT
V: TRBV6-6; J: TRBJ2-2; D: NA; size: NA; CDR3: CATTRGANTGELFF; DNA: TGTGCCACCACCCGGGGCGCGAACACCGGGGAGCTGTTTTTT